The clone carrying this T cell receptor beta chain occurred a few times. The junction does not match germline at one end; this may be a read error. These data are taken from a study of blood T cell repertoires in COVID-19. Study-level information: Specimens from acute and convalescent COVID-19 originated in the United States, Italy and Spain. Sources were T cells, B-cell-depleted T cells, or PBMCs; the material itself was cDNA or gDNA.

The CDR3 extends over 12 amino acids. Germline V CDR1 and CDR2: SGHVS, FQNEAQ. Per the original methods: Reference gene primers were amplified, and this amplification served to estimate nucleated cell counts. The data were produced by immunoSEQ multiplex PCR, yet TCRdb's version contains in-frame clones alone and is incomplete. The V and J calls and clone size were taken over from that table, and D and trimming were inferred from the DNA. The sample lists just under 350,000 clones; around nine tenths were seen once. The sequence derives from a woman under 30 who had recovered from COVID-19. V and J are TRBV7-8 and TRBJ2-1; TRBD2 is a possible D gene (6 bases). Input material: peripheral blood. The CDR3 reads CASSPVPGTRVF. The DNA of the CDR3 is TGTGCCAGCAGCCCTGTACCCGGGACTCGGGTCTTC.